These 5 T cell receptor beta chains were all obtained from the same sample, sequenced in a study of CD8+CD57+ T cells in acquired aplastic anemia. Patients selected for sequencing had displayed CD8+CD57+ cell expansion by flow cytometry. The template for TCR beta VDJ and CDR3 sequence profiling was genomic DNA. TCRdb recomputed calls from the reads with MiXCR, one row per CDR3 protein. The sample carries 180,000 or so distinct CDR3 sequences, roughly 48% recorded once. The sample was sorted CD4+, CD8+, or CD8+CD57+ T cells (not recorded which) from PBMCs. The origin of the receptors is a human donor with aplastic anemia.

The J gene is TRBJ2-3, the V gene TRBV20-1; D perhaps matches TRBD1 (7 bases). Per the germline V gene, CDR1 is DFQATT and CDR2 is SNEGSKA (reference sequence). V was cut by 3 bases and J by 2 bases, with 15 bases left in between. The CDR3 covers 15 residues. The CDR3 is CSARVRGAPTDTQYF. The CDR3 nucleotides are TGCAGTGCTAGGGTCAGGGGGGCCCCCACAGATACGCAGTATTTT.

This clonotype has at least ten counts. The chain has TRBV7-8 and TRBJ1-1; 8 bases match TRBD1. Trimming cost V 5 bases and J 4 bases; bases outside gene matches: 6. Germline-derived CDR1 and CDR2 are SGHVS and FQNEAQ. The CDR3 runs to 14 residues. This CDR3 reads CASSTRQGPTEAFF. In DNA form, the CDR3 reads TGTGCCAGCAGCACGAGACAGGGGCCCACTGAAGCTTTCTTT.

In its sample, this clonotype was seen a few times. The chain uses TRBV20-1 and TRBJ2-1; perhaps D is TRBD1 or TRBD2 (5 bases each). Between the trimmed V and J ends, which lost 6 bases and 6 bases, there was a span of 18 bases. The CDR3 consists of 14 residues. Looked up from germline, CDR1 is DFQATT and CDR2 is SNEGSKA (reference sequence). The CDR3 loop reads CSATPGPIANEQFF. CDR3 coding DNA: TGCAGTGCCACTCCGGGACCAATCGCCAATGAGCAGTTCTTC.

This clonotype was seen many times. The chain links TRBV5-1 to TRBJ1-2, with D tentatively TRBD1 (6 bases). CDR1 is SGHRS, CDR2 YFSETQ, per germline. The length of the CDR3 is 15 residues. Deletions cut 0 bases from V and 1 base from J, with 10 bases between. Here the CDR3 DNA reads TGCGCCAGCAGCTTGGTGGGGGGCGATAACTATGGCTACACCTTC. Translated, it gives CASSLVGGDNYGYTF.

The gene calls are TRBV5-1 and TRBJ2-7; 10 bases match TRBD1. The CDR3 consists of 18 residues. The V segment lost 0 bases and the J segment 0 bases; nucleotides outside the gene matches: 9. Germline lookup yields CDR1 SGHRS and CDR2 YFSETQ. The CDR3: CASSLGPGTGAYSYEQYF. The CDR3 DNA sequence: TGCGCCAGCAGCTTGGGACCCGGGACAGGGGCCTACTCCTACGAGCAGTACTTC.